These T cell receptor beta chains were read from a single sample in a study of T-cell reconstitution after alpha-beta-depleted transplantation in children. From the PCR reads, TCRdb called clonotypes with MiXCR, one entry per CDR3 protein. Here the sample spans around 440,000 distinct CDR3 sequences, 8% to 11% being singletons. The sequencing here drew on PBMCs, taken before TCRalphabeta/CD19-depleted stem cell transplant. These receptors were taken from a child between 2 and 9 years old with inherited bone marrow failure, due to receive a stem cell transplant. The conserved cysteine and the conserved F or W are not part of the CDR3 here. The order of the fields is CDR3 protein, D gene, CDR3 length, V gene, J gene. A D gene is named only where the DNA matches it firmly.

CDR3aa: ASSLSFPGTLPYEQY
d_gene: NA
len: 15
v_gene: TRBV6-1
j_gene: TRBJ2-7

CDR3aa: ASSDTREDLNSPLH
d_gene: NA
len: 14
v_gene: TRBV7-9
j_gene: TRBJ1-6

CDR3aa: ASSYDYEQY
d_gene: NA
len: 9
v_gene: TRBV7-2
j_gene: TRBJ2-7

CDR3aa: ASSQERYNEVTDTQY
d_gene: NA
len: 15
v_gene: TRBV4-3
j_gene: TRBJ2-3

CDR3aa: ASSLGQSSYNEQF
d_gene: TRBD1
len: 13
v_gene: TRBV12-3/TRBV12-4
j_gene: TRBJ2-1

CDR3aa: ASSPPGLAGGPEQF
d_gene: TRBD2
len: 14
v_gene: TRBV11-2
j_gene: TRBJ2-1

CDR3aa: SAAQLAGSYNEQF
d_gene: TRBD2
len: 13
v_gene: TRBV20-1
j_gene: TRBJ2-1

CDR3aa: ASSLGLAGGQDEQY
d_gene: TRBD2
len: 14
v_gene: TRBV5-4
j_gene: TRBJ2-7

CDR3aa: ASSAPVMVAGIKDEQF
d_gene: TRBD2
len: 16
v_gene: TRBV25-1
j_gene: TRBJ2-1

CDR3aa: ASSLAGLASIHEQF
d_gene: NA
len: 14
v_gene: TRBV5-1
j_gene: TRBJ2-1

CDR3aa: ARTLTGQIYEQY
d_gene: NA
len: 12
v_gene: TRBV27
j_gene: TRBJ2-7

CDR3aa: ASSSSLTYGYT
d_gene: NA
len: 11
v_gene: TRBV13
j_gene: TRBJ1-2

CDR3aa: ASSLMGNLNTEAF
d_gene: NA
len: 13
v_gene: TRBV27
j_gene: TRBJ1-1

CDR3aa: ASGEGTSGRHSGPYNEQF
d_gene: TRBD2
len: 18
v_gene: TRBV6-2/TRBV6-3
j_gene: TRBJ2-1

CDR3aa: ASSYRGSYNEQF
d_gene: TRBD1
len: 12
v_gene: TRBV6-5
j_gene: TRBJ2-1

CDR3aa: ASRRPGLAVTGELF
d_gene: TRBD2
len: 14
v_gene: TRBV12-3/TRBV12-4
j_gene: TRBJ2-2

CDR3aa: ASSSPILRENTYNEQF
d_gene: TRBD2
len: 16
v_gene: TRBV28
j_gene: TRBJ2-1

CDR3aa: ASSQAPWVTEAF
d_gene: NA
len: 12
v_gene: TRBV4-1
j_gene: TRBJ1-1

CDR3aa: SARDRGAAQLNEQF
d_gene: NA
len: 14
v_gene: TRBV20-1
j_gene: TRBJ2-1

CDR3aa: AISQTNNEQF
d_gene: NA
len: 10
v_gene: TRBV10-3
j_gene: TRBJ2-1

CDR3aa: ASSITRDEQY
d_gene: NA
len: 10
v_gene: TRBV7-8
j_gene: TRBJ2-7

CDR3aa: ASSGLAGVGEQY
d_gene: TRBD2
len: 12
v_gene: TRBV2
j_gene: TRBJ2-7

CDR3aa: ASSESTLAGGETQY
d_gene: TRBD2
len: 14
v_gene: TRBV25-1
j_gene: TRBJ2-5

CDR3aa: ASSYLGTGTGGYT
d_gene: TRBD1
len: 13
v_gene: TRBV6-5
j_gene: TRBJ1-2

CDR3aa: ASSLAGSGGYT
d_gene: NA
len: 11
v_gene: TRBV5-1
j_gene: TRBJ1-2

CDR3aa: ASSQDSAGANSPLH
d_gene: NA
len: 14
v_gene: TRBV4-3
j_gene: TRBJ1-6

CDR3aa: SARDLGPRGTGELF
d_gene: NA
len: 14
v_gene: TRBV20-1
j_gene: TRBJ2-2

CDR3aa: ASSLRSGNTGELF
d_gene: NA
len: 13
v_gene: TRBV5-1
j_gene: TRBJ2-2

CDR3aa: ASSLVGEMPQY
d_gene: NA
len: 11
v_gene: TRBV27
j_gene: TRBJ2-5

CDR3aa: ASSQGLWGQASFYGYT
d_gene: TRBD1
len: 16
v_gene: TRBV4-3
j_gene: TRBJ1-2

CDR3aa: ASREGMHEQF
d_gene: NA
len: 10
v_gene: TRBV7-9
j_gene: TRBJ2-1

CDR3aa: SVEEFQGSYEQY
d_gene: NA
len: 12
v_gene: TRBV29-1
j_gene: TRBJ2-7

CDR3aa: ASSQDLSGYEQY
d_gene: NA
len: 12
v_gene: TRBV4-1
j_gene: TRBJ2-7

CDR3aa: SAPKGETQY
d_gene: NA
len: 9
v_gene: TRBV29-1
j_gene: TRBJ2-5

CDR3aa: ASSPLAGSYNEQF
d_gene: NA
len: 13
v_gene: TRBV7-9
j_gene: TRBJ2-1

CDR3aa: SVGSGSTYNEQF
d_gene: TRBD2
len: 12
v_gene: TRBV29-1
j_gene: TRBJ2-1

CDR3aa: ASSRDTGELF
d_gene: NA
len: 10
v_gene: TRBV12-3/TRBV12-4
j_gene: TRBJ2-2

CDR3aa: ASTWTGTYNEQF
d_gene: TRBD1
len: 12
v_gene: TRBV5-1
j_gene: TRBJ2-1

CDR3aa: ASRHGTKPETQY
d_gene: TRBD2
len: 12
v_gene: TRBV7-9
j_gene: TRBJ2-5

CDR3aa: ASSDPRRVETQY
d_gene: NA
len: 12
v_gene: TRBV5-5
j_gene: TRBJ2-5

CDR3aa: ASKWGPGLRTEAF
d_gene: NA
len: 13
v_gene: TRBV19
j_gene: TRBJ1-1

CDR3aa: ASSLDSGRATEQF
d_gene: TRBD2
len: 13
v_gene: TRBV7-2
j_gene: TRBJ2-1

CDR3aa: ASSRTSGPSTDTQY
d_gene: TRBD2
len: 14
v_gene: TRBV12-3/TRBV12-4
j_gene: TRBJ2-3

CDR3aa: ASSALSGSGADTQY
d_gene: TRBD2
len: 14
v_gene: TRBV5-1
j_gene: TRBJ2-3

CDR3aa: ASSSFPGTYNEQF
d_gene: NA
len: 13
v_gene: TRBV5-5
j_gene: TRBJ2-1

CDR3aa: ASSSTGHEAF
d_gene: NA
len: 10
v_gene: TRBV12-3/TRBV12-4
j_gene: TRBJ1-1

CDR3aa: SARDGTENNEQF
d_gene: NA
len: 12
v_gene: TRBV20-1
j_gene: TRBJ2-1

CDR3aa: ASTSGGLGNEQF
d_gene: NA
len: 12
v_gene: TRBV19
j_gene: TRBJ2-1

CDR3aa: ASSLYPGSAFEQY
d_gene: NA
len: 13
v_gene: TRBV27
j_gene: TRBJ2-7

CDR3aa: ASSQAGWGAGTGELF
d_gene: NA
len: 15
v_gene: TRBV4-1
j_gene: TRBJ2-2

CDR3aa: ASSRVTGNLNYGYT
d_gene: NA
len: 14
v_gene: TRBV5-1
j_gene: TRBJ1-2

CDR3aa: ASRSDRGTYEQY
d_gene: TRBD1
len: 12
v_gene: TRBV28
j_gene: TRBJ2-7

CDR3aa: SARYNSGRSVTGELF
d_gene: TRBD2
len: 15
v_gene: TRBV20-1
j_gene: TRBJ2-2

CDR3aa: ASRSDSPNLNTEAF
d_gene: NA
len: 14
v_gene: TRBV25-1
j_gene: TRBJ1-1

CDR3aa: GASYFLWTADTQY
d_gene: NA
len: 13
v_gene: TRBV6-9
j_gene: TRBJ2-3

CDR3aa: ASSIPPETQY
d_gene: NA
len: 10
v_gene: TRBV18
j_gene: TRBJ2-5

CDR3aa: SAKLLGLAGVTQY
d_gene: TRBD2
len: 13
v_gene: TRBV20-1
j_gene: TRBJ2-3

CDR3aa: ATSVAMWSALTDTQY
d_gene: NA
len: 15
v_gene: TRBV15
j_gene: TRBJ2-3